This entry lists 5 T cell receptor beta chains sequenced from one sample in a study of blood T cells in healthy people across ages. A second PCR of roughly 7 to 11 cycles used a sample-barcoded 5' primer and a J-beta primer mix. MiXCR, run by TCRdb on the 5' RACE reads, gives a single entry per CDR3 protein. This table holds about a million distinct CDR3 sequences, less than 45% found once. The sequencing input was blood. The receptors originated from a young man in good health.

The chain is built from TRBV7-9 and TRBJ1-1; D is perhaps TRBD1 (5 bases). Germline V gene data show CDR1 as SEHNR and CDR2 as FQNEAQ (reference sequence). Trimming pared 1 base from V and 3 bases from J, leaving 18 bases between. The CDR3 consists of 17 residues. The CDR3 nucleotides read TGTGCCAGCAGCTTAGGGGCCTCAATCGGGGGGGACACTGAAGCTTTCTTT. It yields the protein CASSLGASIGGDTEAFF.

The chain uses TRBV7-9 and TRBJ2-1; 14 nucleotides align to TRBD2. With V trimmed by 4 bases and J by 9 bases, 11 bases remained unmatched. CDR1 is SEHNR and CDR2 is FQNEAQ in the germline V gene (reference sequence). The CDR3 has 17 residues. CDR3 sequence (DNA): TGTGCCAGCAGCTACCCGACTAGCGGGGGGGCCAACTTTGAGCAGTTCTTC. This codes for CASSYPTSGGANFEQFF. Drawing the rest from reference TRBV7-9 and TRBJ2-1, the complete variable domain is DTGVSQNPRHKITKRGQNVTFRCDPISEHNRLYWYRQTLGQGPEFLTYFQNEAQLEKSRLLSDRFSAERPKGSFSTLEIQRTEQGDSAMYLCASSYPTSGGANFEQFFGPGTRLTVL.

This clonotype was observed many times. J is TRBJ2-1 and V is TRBV10-3, with D perhaps TRBD2 (5 bases). V dropped 0 bases and J dropped 2 bases, with 11 bases sitting between them. Per the germline V gene, CDR1 is ENHRY and CDR2 is SYGVKD. The CDR3 extends over 16 amino acids. The CDR3 region is CAISESKAAPYNEQFF. CDR3 bases: TGTGCCATCAGTGAGTCGAAAGCGGCACCCTACAATGAGCAGTTCTTC.

CDR3 in amino acids: CATPSQADGYTF. CDR3 nucleotides: TGTGCCACACCCTCCCAGGCGGATGGCTACACCTTC. This chain links TRBV7-2 with TRBJ1-2; D ambiguous. This CDR3 has 12 residues. Germline V gives CDR1 SGHTA, CDR2 FQGNSA. V lost 10 bases, J lost 6 bases, and 15 bases lay in between.

The V and J genes are TRBV18 and TRBJ2-7; D is unclear. Germline V gives CDR1 KGHSH, CDR2 LQKENI. The V and J ends lost 2 bases and 0 bases respectively, with 11 bases between them. CDR3 length: 15 residues. The CDR3 protein is CASSPGPTSSYEQYF. In nucleotides, the CDR3 is TGTGCCAGCTCACCAGGACCGACCAGCTCCTACGAGCAGTACTTC.